This TCR beta chain stems from a study of blood T cell repertoires in COVID-19. Per the original methods: Nucleated cell number was recorded as an estimate derived from reference gene primer amplification. Here immunoSEQ multiplex PCR was the method, and the copy in TCRdb shows in-frame clones only, minus some. D and trimming come from the DNA, and the V and J calls and clone size come from that table. The data show fewer than 350,000 clones, with around 85% seen just once and 2.5% to 3% held by the top ten. Germline CDR1 is GTSNPN and CDR2 is SVGIG (reference sequence). Trimming took 3 bases from V and 6 from J, leaving 17 bases between them. The CDR3 is 14 amino acids.

The V call is TRBV30, the J call TRBJ1-1; maybe TRBD1 (6 bases). Sequencing was carried out using PBMCs or T cells enriched from blood (not recorded which). The clonotype was recovered from a woman aged 50 to 65 who had recovered from COVID-19. DNA of the CDR3: TGTGCCTGGAGCCTCGGACAGTCGAAACCTGAAGCTTTCTTT. Its translation is CAWSLGQSKPEAFF.